The clone carrying this T cell receptor (beta chain) was seen repeatedly, ten times or more. The antigen remains undetermined. TCRdb re-called the RT-PCR reads with MiXCR, one entry per CDR3 protein. The top ten hold about an eighth of the sample, which has under 550,000 distinct CDR3 sequences, more than 7% seen once. This entry comes from a study of response to subunit inactivated influenza vaccine. Findings and caveats of the study: Authors suggested seasonal influenza vaccinations each recruit few new T cells.

There are 15 residues in the CDR3. V dropped 3 bases and J dropped 9; count of bases not matched to a gene: 10. Germline V gives CDR1 DFQATT, CDR2 SNEGSKA (reference sequence). The chain uses TRBV20-1 and TRBJ2-4, with TRBD1 matching 11 bases. Sequences were derived from PBMCs from blood, sampled 23 months after vaccination. This sequence was found in a man aged 45 to 75 who received an inactivated influenza vaccine. Written as DNA, the CDR3 is TGCAGTGCTAGCGCTGGACAGGGGGCTTTTGGCATTCAGTACTTC. Protein: CSASAGQGAFGIQYF.